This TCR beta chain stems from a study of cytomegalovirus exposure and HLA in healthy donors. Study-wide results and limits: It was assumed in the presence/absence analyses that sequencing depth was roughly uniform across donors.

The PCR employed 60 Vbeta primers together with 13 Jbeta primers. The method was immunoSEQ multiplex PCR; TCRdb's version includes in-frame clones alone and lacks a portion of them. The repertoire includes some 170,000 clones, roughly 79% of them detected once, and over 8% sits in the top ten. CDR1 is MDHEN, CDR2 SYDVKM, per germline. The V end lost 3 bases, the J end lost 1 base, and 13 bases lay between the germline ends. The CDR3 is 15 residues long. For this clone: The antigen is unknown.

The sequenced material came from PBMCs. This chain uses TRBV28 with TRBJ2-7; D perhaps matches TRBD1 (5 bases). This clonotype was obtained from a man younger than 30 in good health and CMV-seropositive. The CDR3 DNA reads TGTGCCAGCAGTTTGGCCCAGGGCCCATCCTACGAGCAGTACTTC. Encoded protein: CASSLAQGPSYEQYF.